This TCR beta chain was identified in a study of Ad26.COV2.S vaccination and SARS-CoV-2 variants. Study as a whole: The Ad26.COV2.S arm of the COV1001 trial was where the donor was placed.

The study, taken as a whole, reports: Total T cell responses may have been underestimated by the TCR breadth and depth analyses.

Treatment described: 19 received Ad26.COV2.S at low or high dose, single or two shots; 5 received placebo; per-sample allocation not given. The samples date from day 63 after the first vaccine or placebo injection. Germline V gene data show CDR1 as SGHRS and CDR2 as YFSETQ. The V segment lost 3 bases and the J segment 6 bases; nucleotides outside the gene matches: 9. The CDR3 is 18 amino acids. Generated by immunoSEQ multiplex PCR, the TCRdb table keeps only in-frame clones and is missing some. The sample has 200,000 to 300,000 clones, around nine tenths seen once. A note on this clone: The antigen is unknown.

This sequence joins TRBV5-1 and TRBJ2-1; TRBD2 agrees at 16 bases. The TCR sequence derives from a person between 18 and 65 years old who received the Ad26.COV2.S COVID-19 vaccine or a placebo. This specimen was peripheral blood, taken in a trial of Ad26.COV2.S vaccine versus placebo. CDR3 residues: CASSSPPGLAGGINEQFF. DNA for the CDR3: TGCGCCAGCAGCTCGCCCCCGGGACTAGCGGGAGGGATCAATGAGCAGTTCTTC.